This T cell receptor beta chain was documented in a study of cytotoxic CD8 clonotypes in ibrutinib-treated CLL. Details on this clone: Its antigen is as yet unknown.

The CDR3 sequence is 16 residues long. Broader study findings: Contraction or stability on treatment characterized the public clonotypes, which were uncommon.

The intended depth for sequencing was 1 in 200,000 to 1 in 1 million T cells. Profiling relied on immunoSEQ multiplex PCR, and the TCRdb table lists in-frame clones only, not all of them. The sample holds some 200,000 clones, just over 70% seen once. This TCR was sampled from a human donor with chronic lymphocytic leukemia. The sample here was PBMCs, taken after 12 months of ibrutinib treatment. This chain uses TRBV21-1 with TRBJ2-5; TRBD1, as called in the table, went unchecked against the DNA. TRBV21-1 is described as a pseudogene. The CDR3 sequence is CASSKLVRGWGETQYF. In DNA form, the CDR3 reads TGTGCCAGCAGCAAATTGGTCAGGGGTTGGGGAGAGACCCAGTACTTC.